What follows is one T cell receptor (beta chain) and its context. This clone was detected a few times. Its antigen has not been determined. No base quality values were provided; no much bigger clone lies one nucleotide off. The sample originates from a study of control samples from healthy donors and cancer patients (dated by TCRdb to 2018 to 2021). The CDR3 starts with the cysteine, ends with the phenylalanine, and has 18 residues. The entry retains the CDR3 DNA only, 54 bases that are in frame from base 1. The germline V gene provides CDR1 KGHDR and CDR2 SFDVKD. Cut back by 0 bases and 1 base, the V and J ends lie 16 bases apart. Libraries came from the immunoSEQ multiplex PCR assay. The immuneACCESS repertoire file appears here via TCRdb, limited to in-frame rearrangements. These files lack a portion of the clones; in checked studies, under half of the deficit traces to unresolved V genes, and the cause of the others is not known. Within this sample are approximately 190,000 clones, with about 89% of them counted one time only. 1.5% to 2% of the sample belongs to the ten largest clones.

This clonotype originated in a man in his thirties or forties in good health. The chain joins TRBV24-1 to TRBJ2-3; a tentative D match to TRBD2 spans 6 bases. The specimen was blood. The DNA is as follows: TGTGCCACCAGTGATTTGGCGCCGGGCGGGGAGCGCACAGATACGCAGTATTTT. Its product reads: CATSDLAPGGERTDTQYF.